This paragraph reports one T cell receptor (beta chain). This clone was observed a single time. The antigen it recognizes is unknown. No qualities accompany the bases; no much larger clone lies one base away. This sample was taken from a study of cytomegalovirus exposure and HLA in healthy donors (dated by TCRdb to the late 2010s). Concerning the study at large: An earlier analysis of some 600 of the donors reported approximately 300 Gb of sequence data and approximately 120 million unique TCR beta sequences obtained from around 180 million T cells. An early release that covered roughly 600 HLA-typed donors contained about 300 gigabases of sequencing data and 65 million to 100 million unique TCR sequences. Of the roughly 430 genotyped donors, over 70% fell in the genetic ancestry cluster associated with self-reported Caucasian donors. The study aimed to test whether cataloging public T cell receptors could reveal signatures of past pathogen exposure. Using immunosequencing, the study profiled T cell repertoires from 666 subjects and related those repertoires to cytomegalovirus serostatus. Along with the roughly 670-subject first cohort, a separate validation cohort of 120 different subjects was used. To predict cytomegalovirus infection status, the study combined high-throughput TCR immunosequencing, statistical association of individual TCRs with disease status, and machine learning. A later analysis re-analyzed previously published TCR beta repertoires from roughly 630 donors and added high-resolution HLA genotyping to study TCR occurrence patterns. The later analysis used no new phenotypic data to find candidate immune exposures, relying instead on TCR beta sequences and their occurrence across donors. In an earlier analysis of 550 to 700 of the donors, high-throughput TCR beta sequencing was used to judge whether each TCR beta V gene segment behaved as functional or pseudogenic. Donor age, sex, ethnicity and CMV serostatus were compiled together with the repertoire data. Genome-wide SNP genotypes for about three fifths of the roughly 670 donors were used in a later genetic analysis, which treated that subset as a discovery cohort. All discovery cohort repertoires had been generated using a single sequencing platform. Class I and class II HLA loci were covered by the typing at four-digit resolution. Typing coverage varied by locus: about 620-630 donors for A, B, C, DRB1 and DQB1; around 560 for DQA1; over 600 for DPA1; fewer than 480 for DPB1. A handful of DR-DQ haplotypes were treated as single units for association and clustering because of strong linkage in the cohort. On average, roughly 250,000 unique TCR beta nucleotide sequences were sequenced per donor among about 400 genotyped donors of the cohort, with around 19% of those sequences being non-productive.

The cohort comprised several hundred healthy bone marrow donors. At the time of sampling, all cohort members were nominally healthy, though unrecorded immune exposures were likely present. The donor tested CMV seronegative, placing the donor among the 350 or so seronegative members of the cohort. A peripheral blood sample was collected from each donor, and TCR beta sequencing was performed on peripheral blood mononuclear cells. The Qiagen DNeasy Blood Extraction Kit was used to extract genomic DNA from the blood cell samples. The paper as a whole reports these results and caveats: A group of highly shared sequence variants was considered likely to be a technical artifact of the sequencing pipeline. According to the authors, the approach could potentially be generalized to other disease states and immunological phenotypes. Only TCR beta chains were sequenced in this cohort, and the absence of alpha or paired-chain data limited detectable features. The 87-base-pair reads could not distinguish some IMGT-functional V segments, including TRBV6-2 and TRBV6-3, so those segments were excluded. The classifier was reported to diagnose cytomegalovirus status with high specificity and sensitivity in both the original cohort and the validation cohort. In a later analysis, the rate of TCR association differed among HLA loci, with DRB1 alleles having the most associated TCRs and HLA-C alleles having the fewest. Specific HLA alleles were associated with over 15,000 TCR beta sequences at a false discovery rate of 0.05 in a later analysis. In a later genetic analysis, fewer N-insertions in productive TCRs were reported among donors in an Asian-associated ancestry cluster than the roughly 700-donor mean. An earlier analysis of approximately 600 of the donors showed that most TCR beta V segments appeared in productive rearrangements either about 87% or about 30% of the time, which broadly matched IMGT annotations. A later analysis reported that several top co-occurrence clusters appeared linked to parvovirus B19, influenza, CMV and Epstein-Barr virus. Because HLA typing was missing for some donors at each locus, association tests included only the typed subset. Across donors, most TCR sequences were observed very rarely, whereas some public TCRs were present in many individuals. The earlier analysis of 587 of the donors excluded over 15 rarely observed V segments, including chromosome 9 orphons, because counts were too low. In vitro tests confirmed that a few of the cytomegalovirus-associated TCR beta chains recognize cytomegalovirus antigens. In a later analysis, most CMV-associated TCR beta chains were found to appear HLA-restricted, with HLA associations seemingly driven largely by CMV exposure. The only immune exposure information available for the cohort was CMV serostatus. Strong co-occurrence of HLA alleles, especially DR and DQ, made assigning TCR associations to individual alleles difficult. In a later analysis, HLA-associated TCR beta chains were found to be more clonally expanded and to have lower generation probabilities than equally common non-associated chains. Presence/absence analyses assumed roughly uniform sequencing depth across donors, an assumption that may not hold. In the study, 150 to 200 TCR beta chains were listed as associated with cytomegalovirus. Correlated functional status among segregating V segments might be attributable to linkage disequilibrium, but an unknown experimental factor could not be ruled out. V-gene and J-gene trimming of TCR beta chains was associated with a missense DCLRE1C variant in a later genetic analysis, and the association was replicated in an independent cohort. A further reported finding was that TCR beta sequences accurately predicted the HLA-A and HLA-B alleles for most subjects in the first cohort.

CDR1 and CDR2, per the germline V gene (reference sequence), are LNHDA and SQIVND. There are 13 amino acids in the CDR3, from cysteine to phenylalanine inclusive. The DNA shown is the 39-base CDR3, in frame from base 1. V is cut by 9 bases and J by 8 bases, and the space between the germline ends is 19 bases. Libraries were constructed by the immunoSEQ multiplex PCR assay. The multiplex PCR relied on a mix of 60 forward primers for TCR Vbeta segments and 13 reverse primers for TCR Jbeta segments. A multiplex PCR assay on genomic DNA amplified the CDR3 region of rearranged TCR beta genes. The amplified TCR beta libraries were sequenced on the Illumina HiSeq System as 87-base-pair reads. Regarding the original processing steps: In a later analysis, approximately 74 million unique TCR beta chains were counted across the 690 or so repertoires, and some 10 million of these chains were shared by at least two donors. Raw reads were error-corrected and collapsed into unique sequences by a nearest-neighbor algorithm in which closely related sequences were merged to remove PCR and sequencing errors. Alignment of CDR3 sequences to IMGT reference sequences was used to assign V, D and J gene segments. Each retained sequence needed at least a six-nucleotide match to both a V gene segment and a J gene segment. A rearrangement counted as productive if the CDR3 had no stop codons and remained in frame with V and J, and every other rearrangement counted as non-productive. CDR3 was defined according to IMGT convention as the region running from the second conserved V-encoded cysteine to the conserved J-encoded phenylalanine. The earlier analysis of 500 to 600 of the donors excluded sequences that lacked an unambiguous match to a single V gene segment. An earlier analysis of under 750 of the donors called V segments functional above 56.7% productive rearrangements and segregating when the between-donor standard deviation exceeded 5%. To diagnose cytomegalovirus status from the catalog of TCR beta chain sequences, a statistical classification framework was built. V and J gene assignment, in a later analysis, came from comparing TCR nucleotide sequences with IMGT/GENE-DB human TR gene sequences. Using the TCRdist pipeline, a later analysis assigned CDR3 sequences along with most-parsimonious VDJ recombination scenarios. A later analysis defined each TCR beta chain by its CDR3 amino acid sequence plus V-gene family, and excluded reads lacking a unique V-gene family. To address suspected cross-contamination and a sequencing artifact, a later analysis removed approximately 590 highly shared, low-generation-probability nucleotide sequences. In a later analysis, a clonal expansion index was calculated for each public chain from normalized within-repertoire ranks of inferred template counts. A later analysis computed generation probabilities with a VDJ recombination model fitted to out-of-frame rearrangements, and checked the results against IGoR. In a later analysis, hypergeometric tests were used to score TCR-TCR, TCR-HLA and TCR-CMV co-occurrence, with a repertoire-size bias correction applied to TCR pairs. A later analysis estimated false discovery rates by permuting HLA or CMV assignments 20 times. A later analysis grouped co-occurring TCRs with DBSCAN, adding TCRdist sequence similarity when clustering within HLA-allele-positive subsets. Repertoires with fewer than 30,000 or more than 120,000 public chains were left out of co-occurrence clustering, as were five repertoires with anomalous nucleotide sharing. TCRdb retrieved this table from immuneACCESS and kept in-frame rearrangements only. Not all clones are present; in checked studies, unresolved V genes account for under half, and no reason is known for the remainder. That table is the source of V, J and clone size, and D and trimming were worked out from the DNA. The sample data list about 85,000 clones, and 60% to 85% of these were observed just once. The biggest ten clones account for roughly 2% of the sample.

Recombination linked TRBV19 to TRBJ1-1; a confident D gene designation cannot be given. This TCR derives from a boy younger than 18 in good health and CMV-seronegative. Sequencing used PBMCs. The DNA reads as follows: TGTGCCAGCCACCTGTCGGGAGGAATGGAAGCTTTCTTT. The resulting protein is CASHLSGGMEAFF.